This TCR beta chain derives from a study of molecular identifiers for immune sequencing clone quantification. The study, taken as a whole, reports: Jurkat TCR RNA from one cell was spiked into about a million naive cells, and it was reportedly detectable there. Whereas naive cells kept under 1% of molecules in clones above 20 RNA copies, such clones held over 98% in effectors.

Trimming removed 0 bases from V and 1 base from J; junction bases left unmatched: 4. Germline V gene data show CDR1 as GTSNPN and CDR2 as SVGIG (reference sequence). This CDR3 has 15 residues. Bulk libraries came from a prior protocol with listed TCR primers. MiXCR was run by TCRdb on the PCR reads, yielding one entry per CDR3 protein. This table holds some 320,000 distinct CDR3 sequences, around 21% found once. Libraries used about 19,000 to 1,100,000 sorted naive CD8 T cells and 10%, 30% or 50% RNA input. In its sample, this clonotype was seen a few times. Its antigen remains unknown. J is TRBJ2-3 and V is TRBV30, with 7 bases aligning to TRBD1. What was sequenced was naive CD8+ T cells from blood, with Jurkat cell RNA spiked in. The subset is: FACS-sorted CD8+CD4-CCR7+CD45RA+ naive T cells. This TCR came from a human donor in good health. Some libraries in this study had Jurkat cell RNA spiked in. The CDR3 reads CAWSVLGQGTDTQYF. The CDR3 nucleotides are TGTGCCTGGAGTGTACTAGGACAGGGCACAGATACGCAGTATTTT.